The 27 T cell receptor beta chains reported below all come from one sample, sequenced in a study of post-analysis software for immune sequencing data. Their antigen targets remain unknown. Points from the study as a whole: TRBV5-6, TRBV5-1 and TRBV20-1 were among roughly 5 TRBV segments more frequent in patients than controls.

The TCR beta cDNA libraries carried unique molecular identifiers. One entry per CDR3 protein results from TCRdb running MiXCR on the PCR reads. Among fewer than 900,000 distinct CDR3 sequences listed, roughly 50% were seen once. The material sequenced was blood. The receptors stem from a girl aged 5 to 17 with multiple sclerosis.

In this sample, this clonotype turned up a few times. The rearrangement joins TRBV5-6 to TRBJ2-3; D possibly matches TRBD1 or TRBD2 (5 bases each). The CDR3 is 13 amino acids. The V end lost 7 bases, the J end lost 3 bases, and 12 bases lay between the germline ends. Looked up from germline, CDR1 is SGHDT and CDR2 is YYEEEE. The DNA for the CDR3 is TGTGCCAGCTTAGGTGGGGGTACAGATACGCAGTATTTT. Amino acid sequence: CASLGGGTDTQYF.

This clonotype was picked up a small number of times. The rearrangement joins TRBV27 to TRBJ1-5; possibly TRBD1 for D (6 bases). The CDR3 spans 13 residues. Germline CDR1 MNHEY, CDR2 SMNVEV (reference sequence). Trimming took 5 bases from V and 5 from J, leaving 10 bases between them. The CDR3 protein is CASSQGLYQPQHF. CDR3 sequence (DNA): TGTGCCAGCAGTCAGGGGCTCTATCAGCCCCAGCATTTT.

This chain uses TRBV25-1 with TRBJ1-2, with D tentatively TRBD1 (5 bases). The CDR3 is 17 amino acids. The V gene lost 0 bases and the J gene lost 2 bases, with 16 bases spanning the gap. CDR1 is MGHDK and CDR2 is SYGVNS in the germline V gene. The CDR3 reads CASSEYFRDEVNYGYTF. The CDR3 DNA is TGTGCCAGCAGTGAATATTTCAGGGACGAGGTCAACTATGGCTACACCTTC.

The V call is TRBV6-1, the J call TRBJ2-5; 14 nucleotides match TRBD2. CDR1 MNHNS and CDR2 SASEGT come from the germline V gene. Trimming at V came to 7 bases and at J to 9 bases, leaving 7 bases not matched to a gene. There are 14 residues in the CDR3. The CDR3 DNA reads TGTGCCAGCATACTTGGGACTAGCGGGAGTCCCCAGTACTTC. Its protein product is CASILGTSGSPQYF.

This clonotype appeared a few times. The rearrangement links TRBV7-9 to TRBJ2-5, with 11 bases matching TRBD1. J was trimmed by 3 bases and V by 3 bases; bases with no gene match: 9. This CDR3 comprises 17 residues. The germline CDR1 and CDR2 sequences are SEHNR and FQNEAQ (reference sequence). Written as DNA, the CDR3 is TGTGCCAGCAGCTTCAGGACAGGGGGCGCCCCCGAAGAGACCCAGTACTTC. The encoded protein is CASSFRTGGAPEETQYF.

This clonotype was recorded at least ten times. The CDR3 DNA is TGTGCCAGCAGTCCCCGACAGGGGGGACGAGGTGGCTACACCTTC. Amino acids: CASSPRQGGRGGYTF. The rearrangement uses TRBV12-3 or TRBV12-4 and TRBJ1-2; 9 bases are shared with TRBD1. This CDR3 is 15 amino acids long. With 5 bases clipped from V and 7 bases from J, the junction kept 11 bases outside the gene matches.

This clonotype has just a few counts. DNA for the CDR3: TGTGCCAGCAGTAGAAATTCCGGGACAGGACTTTTCGGTGATACGCAGTATTTT. It encodes CASSRNSGTGLFGDTQYF. The J gene is TRBJ2-3, the V gene TRBV6-1, with 8 nucleotides matching TRBD1. V shed 5 bases, J shed 6 bases, and the junction held 19 bases outside the gene matches. This CDR3 has 18 amino acids. Germline CDR1 reads MNHNS; CDR2 reads SASEGT.

A few counts support this clonotype. The V gene is TRBV6-5, the J gene TRBJ1-1; D may be TRBD1 (5 bases). This CDR3 has 15 residues. The V end lost 5 bases, the J end lost 5 bases, and 18 bases lay between the germline ends. Germline lookup yields CDR1 MNHEY and CDR2 SVGAGI. The CDR3 here is CASSSDRLNGTEAFF. The DNA for the CDR3 is TGTGCCAGCAGTAGTGACAGATTGAATGGGACTGAAGCTTTCTTT.

The chain combines TRBV12-3 or TRBV12-4 with TRBJ2-3; unclear D gene. The CDR3 length is 14 residues. The V end was cut by 5 bases, the J end by 2 bases, with 11 bases between. The CDR3 region has the DNA TGTGCCAGCAGTCTTAGGTTCTCCACAGATACGCAGTATTTT. It codes for CASSLRFSTDTQYF.

The chain couples TRBV20-1 to TRBJ2-5; TRBD2 might be the D (7 bases). The CDR3 has 14 amino acids. Germline V gene sequence: CDR1 DFQATT, CDR2 SNEGSKA (reference sequence). Deletions cut 3 bases from V and 4 bases from J, with 15 bases between. DNA of the CDR3: TGCAGTGCTAGTTTGGTGGGAGGGGGAGAGACCCAGTACTTC. Translated, it gives CSASLVGGGETQYF.

The chain joins TRBV6-2 or TRBV6-3 to TRBJ2-7; 8 nucleotides line up with TRBD1. Losses at the gene ends were 6 bases for V and 7 bases for J; bases not matched to a gene: 8. Germline values: CDR1 MNHEY, CDR2 SVGEGT. This CDR3 contains 13 residues. The DNA for the CDR3 is TGTGCCAGCAGGGAACTACGGACAGGGGAGCAGTACTTC. This translates into CASRELRTGEQYF.

This clonotype was detected only a few times. The chain employs TRBV7-2 and TRBJ2-7; 9 bases fit TRBD1. Germline V gene lookup returns CDR1 SGHTA and CDR2 FQGNSA. CDR3 length: 15 residues. V shed 5 bases and J 3 bases; nucleotides not matched to a gene: 8. Written as DNA, the CDR3 is TGTGCCAGCAGCCCCAGAGGGACAGGGATCTACGAGCAGTACTTC. Its translation is CASSPRGTGIYEQYF.

This rearrangement joins TRBV6-1 to TRBJ2-3; 9 positions match TRBD1. Germline CDR1 reads MNHNS; CDR2 reads SASEGT. Trimming at V came to 6 bases and at J to 1 base, leaving 11 bases not matched to a gene. This CDR3 contains 17 residues. In DNA form, the CDR3 reads TGTGCCAGCAGCCCGTCCCGGGACAGGGTTGGCACAGATACGCAGTATTTT. This codes for CASSPSRDRVGTDTQYF.

V usage is TRBV12-3 or TRBV12-4 and J usage is TRBJ2-3; D is unclear. The CDR3 contains 14 residues. V shed 7 bases and J shed 4 bases, with 15 bases lying between them. The CDR3 here is CASIPGLSADTQYF. In nucleotides, the CDR3 is TGTGCCAGCATCCCCGGTTTAAGCGCAGATACGCAGTATTTT.

V gene TRBV5-1 combines with J gene TRBJ2-7, with 7 bases matching TRBD1. With 0 bases clipped from V and 3 bases from J, the junction kept 6 bases outside the gene matches. This CDR3 region has 15 residues. Looked up from germline, CDR1 is SGHRS and CDR2 is YFSETQ. In nucleotides, the CDR3 is TGCGCCAGCAGCTTGGGACAGGGAATATTCTACGAGCAGTACTTC. Protein product: CASSLGQGIFYEQYF.

This rearrangement joins TRBV20-1 to TRBJ2-1; 9 bases are a match to TRBD2. Germline CDR1 is DFQATT and CDR2 is SNEGSKA (reference sequence). The V segment lost 3 bases and the J segment 10 bases; nucleotides outside the gene matches: 13. This CDR3 has 15 amino acids. CDR3 nucleotide sequence: TGCAGTGCTAGGATCGCGGGGGGGAGCTCCTACGAGCAGTTCTTC. Amino acids: CSARIAGGSSYEQFF.

The chain employs TRBV11-2 and TRBJ2-1; 11 bases agree with TRBD1. The CDR3 loop spans 16 amino acids. J lost 7 bases, V lost 1 base, and 6 bases had no gene match. Germline-derived CDR1 and CDR2 are SGHAT and FQNNGV. The DNA for the CDR3 is TGTGCCAGCAGCTTAGGGGGACAGGGGGACGAGAATGAGCAGTTCTTC. Its translation: CASSLGGQGDENEQFF.

In its sample, this clonotype was seen a few times. The chain has TRBV21-1 and TRBJ1-5. TRBV21-1 is reported as a pseudogene. This CDR3 is built from 17 residues. CDR3 region: CASSNDGTSTPNQPQHF. CDR3 DNA sequence: TGTGCCAGCAGCAACGATGGGACAAGCACACCCAATCAGCCCCAGCATTTT.

The J gene is TRBJ2-7, the V gene TRBV27; 8 bases are a match to TRBD1. The ends lost 4 bases at V and 3 bases at J; junction bases unmatched: 8. CDR1 is MNHEY and CDR2 is SMNVEV in the germline V gene (reference sequence). The CDR3 extends over 15 amino acids. The CDR3 spells CASSYGAGGSYEQYF. The CDR3 DNA is TGTGCCAGCAGTTATGGTGCAGGGGGCAGCTACGAGCAGTACTTC.

The chain is built from TRBV4-2 and TRBJ1-5, with D hard to call. The CDR3 has 16 amino acids. CDR1 LGHNA and CDR2 YNFKEQ come from the germline V gene. Trimming took off 0 bases at V and 3 bases at J, with 12 bases between the two ends. The CDR3 sequence is CASSQDSTRNNQPQHF. In DNA, the CDR3 is TGTGCCAGCAGCCAAGATAGTACCAGGAACAATCAGCCCCAGCATTTT.

The J gene is TRBJ2-1, the V gene TRBV20-1; 11 nucleotides align to TRBD2. The CDR3 totals 18 residues. V was clipped by 6 bases and J by 0 bases; unmatched bases: 13. Germline V gene sequence: CDR1 DFQATT, CDR2 SNEGSKA (reference sequence). For the CDR3, the DNA is TGCAGTGCGGGGGGGCCTAGCGGGAGGACCAGCTCCTACAATGAGCAGTTCTTC. It yields the protein CSAGGPSGRTSSYNEQFF.

The J gene is TRBJ1-2, the V gene TRBV19; D might be TRBD1 (5 bases). V shed 9 bases and J shed 8 bases, with 16 bases lying between them. The CDR3 consists of 12 residues. The germline CDR1 and CDR2 sequences are LNHDA and SQIVND (reference sequence). CDR3 nucleotides: TGTGCCAGCGGAGGGGCAGAGGGCGGCTACACCTTC. It is translated as CASGGAEGGYTF.

This clonotype was seen a few times. The CDR3 DNA is TGTGCCAGCAGCTTAGCGAGGGGGGCCAACACTGAAGCTTTCTTT. Translating gives CASSLARGANTEAFF. This rearrangement joins TRBV7-9 to TRBJ1-1; TRBD1 is a possible D gene (6 bases). This CDR3 spans 15 amino acids. The germline V gene encodes CDR1 SEHNR and CDR2 FQNEAQ (reference sequence). The V and J ends lost 0 bases and 2 bases respectively, with 10 bases between them.

The CDR3 protein is CASSSTGETEAFF. The CDR3 nucleotides are TGTGCCAGCAGTTCAACAGGGGAAACTGAAGCTTTCTTT. V usage is TRBV25-1 and J usage is TRBJ1-1; 7 bases align to TRBD1. The germline V gene encodes CDR1 MGHDK and CDR2 SYGVNS. The CDR3 loop spans 13 amino acids. Trimming at V came to 5 bases and at J to 5 bases, leaving 5 bases not matched to a gene.

The chain links TRBV6-5 to TRBJ2-7; 8 positions agree with TRBD1. Germline-derived CDR1 and CDR2 are MNHEY and SVGAGI. The V gene end was trimmed by 4 bases and the J gene end by 1 base; junction bases not matched to a gene: 6. The CDR3 spans 15 residues. The CDR3 protein is CASSSRQGPSYEQYF. The CDR3 DNA is TGTGCCAGCAGTTCCCGACAGGGGCCGTCCTACGAGCAGTACTTC.

The chain uses TRBV29-1 and TRBJ2-2, with D unresolved. Per germline, CDR1 SQVTM and CDR2 ANQGSEA. This CDR3 is built from 12 residues. V gave up 7 bases and J gave up 5 bases, with 11 bases separating them. CDR3 DNA sequence: TGCAGCGCCCCTGCAGTGACCGGGGAGCTGTTTTTT. Translation: CSAPAVTGELFF.

V gene TRBV7-3 combines with J gene TRBJ1-1, with 8 bases matching TRBD1. CDR1 and CDR2 from the germline V gene are SGHTA and FQGTGA. The CDR3 consists of 16 residues. J lost 4 bases, V lost 5 bases, and 12 bases had no gene match. The CDR3 DNA follows: TGTGCCAGCAGCCCAGTGGGCAGGGGGCAGGGCACTGAAGCTTTCTTT. The encoded protein is CASSPVGRGQGTEAFF.